The 18 T cell receptor beta chains presented below share a single source sample, sequenced in a study of control samples from healthy donors and cancer patients. Measured with immunoSEQ multiplex PCR; TCRdb has only the in-frame clones, and not every one. The sample holds around 100,000 clones, 80% to 95% seen once. Sequenced sample: blood. The receptors derive from a human donor in good health. The donor label of this sample is uncertain.

V usage is TRBV25-1 and J usage is TRBJ1-3; D might be TRBD1 (5 bases). Trimming took 5 bases from V and 4 from J, leaving 15 bases between them. Germline V gene lookup returns CDR1 MGHDK and CDR2 SYGVNS. This CDR3 is built from 15 residues. Here the CDR3 DNA reads TGTGCCAGCAGTTCCCCATGGGGGTCAGGAAACACCATATATTTT. It encodes CASSSPWGSGNTIYF.

This clone was seen a single time. This chain uses TRBV6-5 with TRBJ2-1, with D perhaps matching TRBD2 (5 bases). Germline V gene data show CDR1 as MNHEY and CDR2 as SVGAGI. The CDR3 consists of 13 residues. V lost 7 bases, J lost 7 bases, and 14 bases lay in between. CDR3 sequence reads: CASKGRGSNEQFF. The CDR3 DNA reads TGTGCCAGCAAAGGAAGAGGGTCGAATGAGCAGTTCTTC.

The chain has TRBV19 and TRBJ1-4; weak D call: TRBD1 (6 bases). V was cut by 6 bases and J by 5 bases, with 13 bases left in between. The length of the CDR3 is 14 residues. Germline values: CDR1 LNHDA, CDR2 SQIVND (reference sequence). In DNA, the CDR3 is TGTGCCAGTAGAATAAACAGGGAGAATGAAAAACTGTTTTTT. It yields the protein CASRINRENEKLFF.

The gene calls are TRBV6-5 and TRBJ1-4, with D possibly being TRBD1 (6 bases). CDR1 is MNHEY, CDR2 SVGAGI, per germline. V gave up 4 bases and J gave up 8 bases, with 11 bases separating them. This CDR3 region has 13 residues. CDR3 nucleotide sequence: TGTGCCAGCAGTTTAACAGGGAGAGAAAAACTGTTTTTT. Translation gives CASSLTGREKLFF.

The chain joins TRBV6-5 to TRBJ1-5, with TRBD1 identical over 9 bases. Germline V gene sequence: CDR1 MNHEY, CDR2 SVGAGI. Unmatched junction bases numbered 4, after V lost 10 bases and J lost 0 bases. This CDR3 is built from 14 residues. The CDR3 spells CATGTGNSNQPQHF. CDR3 nucleotides: TGTGCCACCGGGACAGGGAATAGCAATCAGCCCCAGCATTTT.

This chain uses TRBV6-5 with TRBJ2-7; D gene unclear. In germline, CDR1 is MNHEY, CDR2 SVGAGI. The V and J ends lost 5 bases and 3 bases respectively, with 17 bases between them. This CDR3 has 15 residues. The CDR3 DNA sequence: TGTGCCAGCAGTCGCTCACGGACGTCAGACTACGAGCAGTACTTC. Translated, it gives CASSRSRTSDYEQYF.

V is TRBV29-1 and J is TRBJ1-3, with D hard to call. V lost 4 bases to trimming and J lost 4 bases, with 20 bases between them. Germline CDR1 and CDR2: SQVTM and ANQGSEA. This CDR3 has 16 amino acids. Here the CDR3 reads CSVVVFPDPRGNTIYF. The DNA of the CDR3 is TGCAGCGTTGTCGTTTTCCCGGACCCCCGAGGAAACACCATATATTTT.

Here the CDR3 DNA reads TGTGCCAGCAGCTTAGACGGCAGGCGATACTCCTACGAGCAGTACTTC. The encoded protein is CASSLDGRRYSYEQYF. The chain uses TRBV7-2 and TRBJ2-7, with no clear D. CDR1 SGHTA and CDR2 FQGNSA come from the germline V gene. CDR3 length: 16 amino acids. Deletions cut 1 base from V and 0 bases from J, with 13 bases between.

The V call is TRBV19, the J call TRBJ1-2, with 7 bases lining up with TRBD1. The junction had 5 bases not matched to a gene; V was cut back by 2 bases and J by 2 bases. This CDR3 spans 15 amino acids. Germline values: CDR1 LNHDA, CDR2 SQIVND (reference sequence). CDR3 sequence (DNA): TGTGCCAGTAGTATAAAGAAGGGACAGAACTATGGCTACACCTTC. Encoded protein: CASSIKKGQNYGYTF.

CDR3 sequence (DNA): TGTGCCAGCAGTGAACCGCAGCGGGAAGCTTTCTTT. Translated: CASSEPQREAFF. The rearrangement links TRBV6-1 to TRBJ1-1, with D unclear. CDR1 and CDR2 from the germline V gene are MNHNS and SASEGT. The CDR3 covers 12 residues. Deletions cut 2 bases from V and 8 bases from J, with 9 bases between.

This sequence joins TRBV6-5 and TRBJ2-2; a possible D gene is TRBD2 (5 bases). Trimming left V 8 bases short and J 5 bases short, with 9 bases between. This CDR3 has 12 residues. The germline gives CDR1 MNHEY, CDR2 SVGAGI. DNA for the CDR3: TGTGCCAGCCGGACTTTAACCGGGGAGCTGTTTTTT. Its translation: CASRTLTGELFF.

With respect to this clone: Additional DNA sequences in this sample encode the identical CDR3. This chain joins TRBV5-1 and TRBJ1-1; D call uncertain. The CDR3 extends over 14 amino acids. V gave up 0 bases and J gave up 2 bases, with 8 bases separating them. The germline CDR1 and CDR2 sequences are SGHRS and YFSETQ. The CDR3 spells CASSLEPLNTEAFF. CDR3 nucleotide sequence: TGCGCCAGCAGCTTGGAGCCACTTAACACTGAAGCTTTCTTT.

The V gene is TRBV2, the J gene TRBJ1-2, with D perhaps matching TRBD1 (5 bases). The V gene lost 3 bases and the J gene lost 2 bases, with 10 bases spanning the gap. The CDR3 loop spans 14 amino acids. CDR1 and CDR2 from the germline V gene are SNHLY and FYNNEI. CDR3 sequence reads: CASSDGGRNYGYTF. As DNA, the CDR3 is TGTGCCAGCAGTGACGGGGGACGGAACTATGGCTACACCTTC.

This rearrangement joins TRBV30 to TRBJ2-7, with D possibly matching TRBD2 (5 bases). Germline assignment: CDR1 GTSNPN and CDR2 SVGIG (reference sequence). The CDR3 runs 14 residues. Trimming shortened V by 0 bases and J by 2 bases, and 11 bases separated the two germline ends. CDR3 in DNA: TGTGCCTGGAGTGTACATCAGACTACCTACGAGCAGTACTTC. Translation: CAWSVHQTTYEQYF.

The chain recombines TRBV2 with TRBJ2-5, with TRBD2 matching 7 bases. Germline V CDR1 and CDR2: SNHLY, FYNNEI. This CDR3 has 13 amino acids. V dropped 6 bases and J dropped 6; count of bases not matched to a gene: 7. CDR3 amino acids: CASSAGLVKTQYF. CDR3 bases: TGTGCCAGCAGCGCCGGACTAGTGAAGACCCAGTACTTC.

V gene TRBV27 combines with J gene TRBJ2-1, with D possibly matching TRBD1 (6 bases). Per germline, CDR1 MNHEY and CDR2 SMNVEV (reference sequence). With 4 bases removed from V and 7 bases from J, the gap between germline ends came to 17 bases. The CDR3 has 15 amino acids. Here the CDR3 DNA reads TGTGCCAGCAGTTCAGCCGTTGGGACACCGAATGAGCAGTTCTTC. It is translated as CASSSAVGTPNEQFF.

The rearrangement links TRBV10-3 to TRBJ2-3; 12 bases map to TRBD2. The CDR3 contains 14 residues. Germline assignment: CDR1 ENHRY and CDR2 SYGVKD. The ends lost 6 bases at V and 4 bases at J; junction bases unmatched: 2. The CDR3: CAIRASGGADTQYF. As DNA, the CDR3 is TGTGCCATCAGGGCTAGCGGGGGGGCAGATACGCAGTATTTT.

This chain uses TRBV3-1 (or the pseudogene TRBV3-2) with TRBJ2-4, with 8 bases matching TRBD1. The CDR3 length is 21 residues. CDR1 and CDR2 from the germline V gene are LGHDT and YNNKEL (reference sequence). The junction had 18 bases not matched to a gene; V was cut back by 0 bases and J by 2 bases. Here the CDR3 reads CASSQDNGWQGAFYSKNIQYF. The CDR3 DNA is TGTGCCAGCAGCCAAGATAACGGTTGGCAGGGGGCATTTTATTCCAAAAACATTCAGTACTTC.